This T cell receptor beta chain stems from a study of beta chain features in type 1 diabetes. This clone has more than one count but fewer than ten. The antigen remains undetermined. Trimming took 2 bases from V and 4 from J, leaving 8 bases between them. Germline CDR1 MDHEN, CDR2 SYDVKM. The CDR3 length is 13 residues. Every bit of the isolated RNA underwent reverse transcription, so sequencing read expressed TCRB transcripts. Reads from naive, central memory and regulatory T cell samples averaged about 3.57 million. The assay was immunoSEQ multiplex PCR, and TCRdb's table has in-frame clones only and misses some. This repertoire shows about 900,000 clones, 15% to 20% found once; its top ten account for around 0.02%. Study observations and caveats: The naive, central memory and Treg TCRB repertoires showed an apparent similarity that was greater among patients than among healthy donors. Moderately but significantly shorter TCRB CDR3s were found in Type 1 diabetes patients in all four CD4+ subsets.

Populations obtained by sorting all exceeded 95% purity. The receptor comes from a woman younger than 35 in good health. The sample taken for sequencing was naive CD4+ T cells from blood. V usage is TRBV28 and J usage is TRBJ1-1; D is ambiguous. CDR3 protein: CASSLPQITEAFF. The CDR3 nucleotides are TGTGCCAGCAGTTTACCCCAGATCACTGAAGCTTTCTTT.